These 15 T cell receptor beta chains originate from one sample sequenced in a study of CD8+ T cells in alopecia areata. Treatment here: oral pan-JAK inhibitor, 5-10 mg twice daily. In each case, RNA was isolated and then reverse transcribed into cDNA as the sequencing template. Assay: immunoSEQ multiplex PCR; the TCRdb copy retains only in-frame clones and omits some. The sample holds about 120,000 clones, 50% to 55% seen once. The source material was CD4+ T cells sorted from blood, sampled at week 4, from a patient treated with tofacitinib. The receptors were sampled from a human donor with alopecia areata.

This chain uses TRBV5-1 with TRBJ2-7; D is perhaps TRBD1 or TRBD2 (5 bases each). Germline V gene sequence: CDR1 SGHRS, CDR2 YFSETQ. V lost 4 bases, J lost 4 bases, and 15 bases lay in between. CDR3 size: 14 residues. The CDR3 is CASSPPGQVYEQYF. The CDR3, as DNA: TGCGCCAGCAGCCCGCCGGGGCAGGTTTACGAGCAGTACTTC.

This clone showed up just a few times. The chain joins TRBV14 to TRBJ2-7; D uncertain. V was cut by 3 bases and J by 5 bases, with 8 bases left in between. Germline-derived CDR1 and CDR2 are SGHDN and FVKESK. CDR3 length: 12 residues. For the CDR3, the DNA is TGTGCCAGCAGCCACCTCGATCACGAGCAGTACTTC. It is translated as CASSHLDHEQYF.

The CDR3 region is CASSLVLAGITGELFF. CDR3 DNA: TGTGCCAGCAGCTTAGTACTAGCGGGGATCACCGGGGAGCTGTTTTTT. The chain joins TRBV11-2 to TRBJ2-2, with 10 bases matching TRBD2. The germline V gene has CDR1 SGHAT and CDR2 FQNNGV. Germline trimming cut 1 base from V and 4 bases from J; bases unmatched to any gene: 3. This CDR3 is built from 16 residues.

A few counts support this clone. This chain uses TRBV29-1 with TRBJ1-1, with 7 bases identical to TRBD1. Germline lookup yields CDR1 SQVTM and CDR2 ANQGSEA. CDR3 length: 13 amino acids. The J segment lost 4 bases and the V segment lost 6 bases, leaving 8 bases of the junction unmatched. Here the CDR3 reads CSVQGRAVTEAFF. The CDR3 bases are TGCAGCGTACAGGGGCGGGCGGTCACTGAAGCTTTCTTT.

V is TRBV29-1 and J is TRBJ1-2; 10 bases fit TRBD1. V dropped 3 bases and J dropped 6; count of bases not matched to a gene: 7. The CDR3 sequence is 14 residues long. Germline values: CDR1 SQVTM, CDR2 ANQGSEA. CDR3 in amino acids: CSVERTGGGHGYTF. The CDR3 bases are TGCAGCGTTGAGAGGACAGGGGGAGGTCATGGCTACACCTTC.

The rearrangement links TRBV29-1 to TRBJ2-5; D may be TRBD1 (5 bases). The CDR3 consists of 15 residues. Germline loops: CDR1 SQVTM, CDR2 ANQGSEA. The V gene lost 6 bases and the J gene lost 1 base, with 18 bases spanning the gap. The CDR3 DNA reads TGCAGCGTCGCCCCCCTGGGCAGGGTCCAAGAGACCCAGTACTTC. This encodes CSVAPLGRVQETQYF.

This chain links TRBV30 with TRBJ2-1; 11 positions agree with TRBD2. With V trimmed by 0 bases and J by 7 bases, 5 bases remained unmatched. Germline values: CDR1 GTSNPN, CDR2 SVGIG (reference sequence). There are 15 residues in the CDR3. CDR3 DNA: TGTGCCTGGAGTGTAAATAGCGGGAGGGCTAATGAGCAGTTCTTC. This translates into CAWSVNSGRANEQFF. Combining the CDR3 with reference TRBV30 and TRBJ2-1 gives the whole variable domain SQTIHQWPATLVQPVGSPLSLECTVEGTSNPNLYWYRQAAGRGLQLLFYSVGIGQISSEVPQNLSASRPQDRQFILSSKKLLLSDSGFYLCAWSVNSGRANEQFFGPGTRLTVL.

The V call is TRBV5-4, the J call TRBJ2-1; a weak D match, TRBD2 (5 bases). The V and J ends lost 4 bases and 0 bases respectively, with 11 bases between them. Germline V gives CDR1 SGHNT, CDR2 YYREEE (reference sequence). There are 15 residues in the CDR3. The CDR3 DNA follows: TGTGCCAGCAGCCCCCGAGGGAGCTCCTACAATGAGCAGTTCTTC. Encoded protein: CASSPRGSSYNEQFF.

This clone was picked up a small number of times. The rearrangement joins TRBV30 to TRBJ2-7, with a weak D call TRBD1 (7 bases). CDR3 length: 16 amino acids. The V end was cut by 0 bases, the J end by 5 bases, with 20 bases between. Germline V CDR1 and CDR2: GTSNPN, SVGIG (reference sequence). For the CDR3, the DNA is TGTGCCTGGAGTGTCTACCCAAGACAGGGAGGCCACGAGCAGTACTTC. It translates to CAWSVYPRQGGHEQYF. Together with reference TRBV30 and TRBJ2-7, the CDR3 gives the full variable domain: SQTIHQWPATLVQPVGSPLSLECTVEGTSNPNLYWYRQAAGRGLQLLFYSVGIGQISSEVPQNLSASRPQDRQFILSSKKLLLSDSGFYLCAWSVYPRQGGHEQYFGPGTRLTVT.

V usage is TRBV5-1 and J usage is TRBJ2-2; D is unresolved. The CDR3 is 13 residues long. V lost 0 bases and J lost 5, with 5 bases in between. In germline, CDR1 is SGHRS, CDR2 YFSETQ. The CDR3 here is CASSLAFTGELFF. The CDR3 DNA is TGCGCCAGCAGCTTGGCCTTTACCGGGGAGCTGTTTTTT.

This clone has just a few counts. This rearrangement joins TRBV7-2 to TRBJ1-1; 11 bases match TRBD1. This CDR3 comprises 14 residues. Germline CDR1 reads SGHTA; CDR2 reads FQGNSA. Trimming at V came to 5 bases and at J to 7 bases, leaving 6 bases not matched to a gene. CDR3 DNA sequence: TGTGCCAGCAGCAGGACAGGGGGCGCCGTTGAAGCTTTCTTT. Its translation is CASSRTGGAVEAFF.

The chain carries TRBV29-1 and TRBJ2-1; D not certain. V gave up 7 bases and J gave up 6 bases, with 16 bases separating them. The CDR3 has 13 residues. Germline assignment: CDR1 SQVTM and CDR2 ANQGSEA. The CDR3 loop reads CSAGALTINEQFF. CDR3 bases: TGCAGCGCCGGTGCTCTCACAATCAATGAGCAGTTCTTC.

The chain employs TRBV11-2 and TRBJ2-7; D is undetermined. V lost 4 bases and J 5 bases, leaving 6 bases between the germline ends. Looked up from germline, CDR1 is SGHAT and CDR2 is FQNNGV. The CDR3 is made up of 11 amino acids. The CDR3 nucleotides read TGTGCCAGCAGCTCCTTTCACGAGCAGTACTTC. It encodes CASSSFHEQYF. Supplemented by reference TRBV11-2 and TRBJ2-7, the full variable domain reads EAGVAQSPRYKIIEKRQSVAFWCNPISGHATLYWYQQILGQGPKLLIQFQNNGVVDDSQLPKDRFSAERLKGVDSTLKIQPAKLEDSAVYLCASSSFHEQYFGPGTRLTVT.

CDR3 nucleotides: TGTGCCTGGAGTGCCCAGCGGGAGGGCCGTCTAGAAAATACGCAGTATTTT. Amino acids: CAWSAQREGRLENTQYF. The rearrangement links TRBV30 to TRBJ2-3; 10 bases align to TRBD2. In germline, CDR1 is GTSNPN, CDR2 SVGIG (reference sequence). The CDR3 is made up of 17 amino acids. Trimming cost V 1 base and J 7 bases; bases outside gene matches: 14.

This chain joins TRBV6-5 and TRBJ1-1; D is undetermined. The length of the CDR3 is 13 residues. V lost 5 bases to trimming and J lost 0 bases, with 7 bases between them. Germline V lookup: CDR1 MNHEY, CDR2 SVGAGI. The CDR3 DNA follows: TGTGCCAGCAGTAGGCTCATGAACACTGAAGCTTTCTTT. Its translation is CASSRLMNTEAFF.